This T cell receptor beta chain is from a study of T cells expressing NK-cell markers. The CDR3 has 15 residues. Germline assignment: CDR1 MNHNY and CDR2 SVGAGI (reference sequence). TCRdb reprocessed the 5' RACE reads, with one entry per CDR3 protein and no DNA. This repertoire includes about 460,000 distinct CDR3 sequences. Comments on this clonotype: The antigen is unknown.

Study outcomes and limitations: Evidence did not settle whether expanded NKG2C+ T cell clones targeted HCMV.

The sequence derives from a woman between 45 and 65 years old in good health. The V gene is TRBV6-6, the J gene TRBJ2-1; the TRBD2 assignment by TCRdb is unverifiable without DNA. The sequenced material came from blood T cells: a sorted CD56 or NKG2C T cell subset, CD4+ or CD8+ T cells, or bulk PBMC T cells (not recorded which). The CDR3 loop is CASSFSGRAGSEQFF.